One sample yielded the 23 T cell receptor beta chains listed below, sequenced in a study of identical twins. TCRdb reanalysed the 5' RACE reads using MiXCR and keeps one entry per CDR3 protein. Of roughly 350,000 distinct CDR3 sequences in the sample, approximately 8.7% were seen once. Sample: naive T cells sorted from blood. These receptor sequences come from a woman aged 50 to 60 in good health.

In its sample, this clonotype was seen a few times. CDR3 nucleotides: TGCGCCAGCAGCCAAGTAGGGATCGTAAGGGAGGGACCAGATACGCAGTATTTT. Translation gives CASSQVGIVREGPDTQYF. This chain links TRBV4-1 with TRBJ2-3, with TRBD2 matching 7 bases. The CDR3 sequence is 18 residues long. Germline assignment: CDR1 MGHRA and CDR2 YSYEKL. V shed 1 base, J shed 4 bases, and the junction held 14 bases outside the gene matches.

This clonotype showed up just a few times. The rearrangement links TRBV6-5 to TRBJ2-1, with unresolved D. V dropped 4 bases and J dropped 3 bases, with 13 bases sitting between them. The CDR3 consists of 15 residues. The V gene's germline CDR1 is MNHEY and CDR2 SVGAGI. The CDR3 DNA reads as TGTGCCAGCAGTTCCACCGGCGGTAACTACAATGAGCAGTTCTTC. It specifies CASSSTGGNYNEQFF.

This chain uses TRBV20-1 with TRBJ2-4; D may be TRBD1 (6 bases). This CDR3 is built from 17 residues. The ends were cut back, 0 bases at V and 2 bases at J, with 17 bases in the middle. The germline gives CDR1 DFQATT, CDR2 SNEGSKA (reference sequence). The CDR3 here is CSAREMSFWDTKNIQYF. The CDR3 nucleotides are TGCAGTGCTAGAGAGATGTCTTTTTGGGACACCAAAAACATTCAGTACTTC.

The chain links TRBV3-1 to TRBJ2-4, with D possibly TRBD2 on 5 matching bases. V lost 1 base and J 8 bases, leaving 9 bases between the germline ends. Germline values: CDR1 LGHDT, CDR2 YNNKEL (reference sequence). The CDR3 loop spans 13 amino acids. Here the CDR3 DNA reads TGTGCCAGCAGCCAAGGCGGGTGTGACATTCAGTACTTC. Protein product: CASSQGGCDIQYF.

This clonotype was seen a handful of times. The rearrangement joins TRBV9 to TRBJ2-4; maybe TRBD2 (6 bases). Germline V gene lookup returns CDR1 SGDLS and CDR2 YYNGEE. This CDR3 spans 18 amino acids. Trimming took off 4 bases at V and 1 base at J, with 21 bases between the two ends. CDR3 sequence reads: CASSLRGEDYSAKNIQYF. The CDR3 coding sequence is TGTGCCAGCAGCCTCCGTGGGGAGGACTATTCGGCCAAAAACATTCAGTACTTC.

This clonotype was counted a few times. V is TRBV12-3 or TRBV12-4 and J is TRBJ2-7; TRBD2 aligns across 16 bases. V was clipped by 8 bases and J by 7 bases; unmatched bases: 5. This CDR3 region has 14 residues. The CDR3 here is CASGTSGRAGEQYF. The CDR3 nucleotides are TGTGCCAGCGGGACTAGCGGGAGGGCTGGGGAGCAGTACTTC.

This clonotype was detected only once. This chain uses TRBV2 with TRBJ2-7, with 10 nucleotides matching TRBD2. Looked up from germline, CDR1 is SNHLY and CDR2 is FYNNEI. The ends lost 8 bases at V and 6 bases at J; junction bases unmatched: 7. The CDR3 loop spans 13 amino acids. Here the CDR3 DNA reads TGTGCCAGCTCGGGACTAGCGTCAGGCGAGCAGTACGTC. It translates to CASSGLASGEQYV.

This clonotype turned up a few times. The chain uses TRBV11-1 and TRBJ2-7; TRBD2 matches at 7 bases. The length of the CDR3 is 15 residues. V trimming: 3 bases; J trimming: 0 bases; junction bases outside the gene matches: 5. Per germline, CDR1 SGHAT and CDR2 FQDESV (reference sequence). The CDR3 DNA sequence: TGTGCCAGCAGCTTCAATAGCGGGCACTCCTACGAGCAGTACTTC. As protein: CASSFNSGHSYEQYF.

J is TRBJ2-5 and V is TRBV7-7; D is unresolved. V was trimmed by 6 bases and J by 0 bases, leaving 8 bases between them. CDR1 is SSHAT and CDR2 is FNYEAQ in the germline V gene (reference sequence). This CDR3 region has 13 residues. CDR3 protein: CASSTEYQETQYF. The DNA for the CDR3 is TGTGCCAGCAGTACAGAGTACCAAGAGACCCAGTACTTC.

The chain uses TRBV5-6 and TRBJ2-3; perhaps TRBD2 as D (5 bases). This CDR3 region has 16 residues. Trimming shortened V by 2 bases and J by 5 bases, and 18 bases separated the two germline ends. Germline V gene data show CDR1 as SGHDT and CDR2 as YYEEEE. In DNA form, the CDR3 reads TGTGCCAGCAGCTTTGTATCTTTTATTGGGAGAGATACGCAGTATTTT. Translated: CASSFVSFIGRDTQYF.

This clonotype showed up just a few times. The chain combines TRBV20-1 with TRBJ2-7; 7 bases map to TRBD2. The germline V gene encodes CDR1 DFQATT and CDR2 SNEGSKA (reference sequence). Germline trimming cut 6 bases from V and 3 bases from J; bases unmatched to any gene: 5. CDR3 length equals 12 residues. In DNA, the CDR3 is TGCAGTGCCCCCGGACTAGACTACGAGCAGTACTTC. This codes for CSAPGLDYEQYF.

This clonotype came up a few times. The rearrangement joins TRBV15 to TRBJ1-5; D gene uncertain. This CDR3 contains 16 residues. V lost 0 bases and J 2 bases, leaving 11 bases between the germline ends. Germline V gene data show CDR1 as LNHNV and CDR2 as YYDKDF (reference sequence). CDR3 region: CATSRDLGLGNQPQHF. The CDR3 DNA is TGTGCCACCAGCAGAGATTTGGGGTTAGGCAATCAGCCCCAGCATTTT.

The table lists this clonotype with a few counts. This rearrangement joins TRBV5-1 to TRBJ1-2; D is ambiguous. The CDR3 length is 16 residues. The germline gives CDR1 SGHRS, CDR2 YFSETQ. V lost 0 bases and J 0 bases, leaving 12 bases between the germline ends. CDR3 region: CASSLESGRSNYGYTF. The CDR3 DNA follows: TGCGCCAGCAGCTTGGAGTCAGGCCGTTCTAACTATGGCTACACCTTC.

This clonotype was counted many times. The V and J genes are TRBV10-2 and TRBJ1-1, with a tentative D call TRBD1 (5 bases). This CDR3 comprises 14 residues. The germline V and J ends were trimmed by 2 bases and 4 bases, with 11 bases remaining between them. Per germline, CDR1 WSHSY and CDR2 SAAADI. This chain's CDR3 is CASSENGGSTEAFF. The CDR3 DNA is TGCGCCAGCAGTGAGAACGGGGGTAGCACTGAAGCTTTCTTT.

This clonotype turned up a few times. This sequence joins TRBV6-6 and TRBJ2-1, with 12 bases fitting TRBD2. The V gene's germline CDR1 is MNHNY and CDR2 SVGAGI (reference sequence). The CDR3 runs 15 residues. Trimming cost V 6 bases and J 6 bases; bases outside gene matches: 6. The CDR3 DNA reads as TGTGCCAGCAGCCACCTAGCGGGAGGGTTCAATGAGCAGTTCTTC. This translates into CASSHLAGGFNEQFF.

The table lists this clonotype with a count of one. The chain joins TRBV6-2 or TRBV6-3 to TRBJ2-7, with a possible D match to TRBD2 (6 bases). V lost 6 bases to trimming and J lost 6 bases, with 21 bases between them. The CDR3 sequence is 15 residues long. Germline CDR1 is MNHEY and CDR2 is SVGEGT. CDR3 in amino acids: CASRRWGLRESEQYF. The CDR3 DNA reads as TGTGCCAGCAGGCGTTGGGGACTTCGTGAAAGCGAGCAGTACTTC.

This clonotype was detected many times. The rearrangement links TRBV4-2 to TRBJ2-1, with 12 positions matching TRBD2. The length of the CDR3 is 17 residues. Germline lookup yields CDR1 LGHNA and CDR2 YNFKEQ. V shed 0 bases, J shed 5 bases, and the junction held 5 bases outside the gene matches. CDR3 bases: TGTGCCAGCAGCCAAGATCGACTAGCGGGGGAAAACAATGAGCAGTTCTTC. Its translation: CASSQDRLAGENNEQFF.

This chain joins TRBV20-1 and TRBJ2-3; 8 nucleotides match TRBD1. The CDR3 runs to 14 residues. Germline V gene lookup returns CDR1 DFQATT and CDR2 SNEGSKA (reference sequence). V was pared by 6 bases and J by 3 bases, with 8 bases of the junction left unmatched. CDR3 DNA sequence: TGCAGTGCGTCAGGGGGCGCTCGGACAGATACGCAGTATTTT. Encoded protein: CSASGGARTDTQYF.

This clonotype was seen a handful of times. The V gene is TRBV7-6, the J gene TRBJ2-3; D gene uncertain. Germline V gene lookup returns CDR1 SGHVS and CDR2 FNYEAQ. The CDR3 length is 13 residues. V was cut by 0 bases and J by 0 bases, with 1 base left in between. The CDR3 nucleotides are TGTGCCAGCAGCTTAGCGAGCACAGATACGCAGTATTTT. This sequence encodes CASSLASTDTQYF.

This chain connects TRBV7-9 to TRBJ2-1; 8 bases agree with TRBD2. V shed 3 bases, J shed 3 bases, and the junction held 19 bases outside the gene matches. Germline values: CDR1 SEHNR, CDR2 FQNEAQ (reference sequence). The CDR3 covers 20 residues. The CDR3 nucleotides are TGTGCCAGCAGCTTCCGGGTACAGGGTACTACCAGCGGGAGCTACAATGAGCAGTTCTTC. Amino acid sequence: CASSFRVQGTTSGSYNEQFF. The variable domain in full, with the rest retrieved from reference TRBV7-9 and TRBJ2-1, is DTGVSQNPRHKITKRGQNVTFRCDPISEHNRLYWYRQTLGQGPEFLTYFQNEAQLEKSRLLSDRFSAERPKGSFSTLEIQRTEQGDSAMYLCASSFRVQGTTSGSYNEQFFGPGTRLTVL.

This clonotype was seen more than once but under ten times. The rearrangement links TRBV20-1 to TRBJ2-7; D not certain. V was cut by 6 bases and J by 3 bases, with 18 bases left in between. This CDR3 spans 14 amino acids. Germline-derived CDR1 and CDR2 are DFQATT and SNEGSKA (reference sequence). This chain's CDR3 is CSATNPTHRYEQYF. The DNA of the CDR3 is TGCAGTGCCACGAATCCTACGCACCGCTACGAGCAGTACTTC.

The chain uses TRBV30 and TRBJ1-1; D uncertain. V lost 2 bases to trimming and J lost 1 base, with 5 bases between them. The germline CDR1 and CDR2 sequences are GTSNPN and SVGIG (reference sequence). The CDR3 is 12 residues long. CDR3 coding DNA: TGTGCCTGGAGTTGGGGGAACACTGAAGCTTTCTTT. It is translated as CAWSWGNTEAFF.

The chain uses TRBV12-3 or TRBV12-4 and TRBJ1-2; D unresolved. The CDR3 has 17 residues. The ends were cut back, 6 bases at V and 3 bases at J, with 23 bases in the middle. The CDR3 is CASSSSMAGRSHYGYTF. CDR3 sequence (DNA): TGTGCCAGCAGCAGCTCGATGGCGGGCAGAAGTCACTATGGCTACACCTTC.